The 4 T cell receptor beta chains in this list originate from one sample, sequenced in a study of cytomegalovirus exposure and HLA in healthy donors. Both 60 Vbeta primers and 13 Jbeta primers went into the PCR. Sequencing was performed with immunoSEQ multiplex PCR; in TCRdb, only in-frame clones are kept and a portion is missing. There are about 210,000 clones in the sample; around 87% occur only once, and approximately 0.98% lies in the top ten. Sequencing input: PBMCs. These receptors were collected from a boy aged 2 to 9 in good health and CMV-seronegative.

The J gene is TRBJ1-4, the V gene TRBV28, with 7 bases that match TRBD1. CDR1 MDHEN and CDR2 SYDVKM come from the germline V gene. The CDR3 contains 17 residues. The V gene end was trimmed by 6 bases and the J gene end by 2 bases; junction bases not matched to a gene: 12. CDR3 nucleotides: TGTGCCAGCAGACCCTTCAGGGGGGCGCCTACTAATGAAAAACTGTTTTTT. Protein: CASRPFRGAPTNEKLFF.

Here the CDR3 DNA reads TGCGCCAGCGCCGGGACAACAGATACGCAGTATTTT. It yields the protein CASAGTTDTQYF. The gene calls are TRBV5-1 and TRBJ2-3, with D perhaps TRBD1 (6 bases). CDR3 size: 12 residues. Germline CDR1 reads SGHRS; CDR2 reads YFSETQ. Trimming removed 7 bases at V and 3 bases at J, with 9 bases between.

This rearrangement joins TRBV27 to TRBJ2-5; 12 bases map to TRBD2. Losses at the gene ends were 4 bases for V and 3 bases for J; bases not matched to a gene: 3. Germline CDR1 is MNHEY and CDR2 is SMNVEV (reference sequence). CDR3 size: 15 residues. The CDR3 sequence: CASSSPSGREETQYF. The CDR3 nucleotides read TGTGCCAGCAGTTCCCCTAGCGGGAGGGAAGAGACCCAGTACTTC.

The CDR3 bases are TGTGCCAGCAGCGTAAACCTGGAGAGCTACGAGCAGTACTTC. Translation: CASSVNLESYEQYF. The chain recombines TRBV9 with TRBJ2-7; D not resolved. V lost 1 base and J 3 bases, leaving 11 bases between the germline ends. Germline V gene lookup returns CDR1 SGDLS and CDR2 YYNGEE. The CDR3 is 14 residues long.